Listed here is a single TCR beta chain. Its antigen target is currently unknown. Within one base of it there is no much larger clone, and no base qualities were kept. To demonstrate the VDJtools post-analysis software, TCR beta repertoires were profiled from the peripheral blood of over ten young patients with multiple sclerosis. The patients with multiple sclerosis were children and adolescents between about 6 and 15 years of age. These data are taken from a study of post-analysis software for immune sequencing data (dated by TCRdb to between 2014 and 2016). The study in broad terms: Disease courses on record covered relapsing-remitting, secondary progressive and progressive-relapsing multiple sclerosis, though some patients had no subtype annotation. The multiple sclerosis patient repertoires were compared with more than 10 previously published healthy control repertoires from donors aged about 6 to 26 years. A subset of samples was prepared in parallel using single-end sample barcoding, then pooled and co-amplified after Illumina adapter ligation. Study-level results and caveats: The multiple sclerosis patient group was slightly younger than the control group. About 5 TRBV segments, including TRBV5-6, TRBV5-1 and TRBV20-1, were significantly more frequent in patients than controls. Direct clustering with F measure revealed strong co-clustering of samples prepared in the same batch, which led to a batch-effect correction. Multiple sclerosis patients had significantly lower normalized Chao1 diversity than controls, a result that suggests substantial peripheral T-cell clonal expansion.

There are 15 amino acids in the CDR3, from cysteine to phenylalanine inclusive. CDR3 DNA only is kept here, 45 bases in frame from base 1. CDR1 and CDR2 (SGHTA, FQGNSA) derive from the germline V gene. Deletion took 0 bases off V and 14 bases off J, with a span of 17 bases between the germline ends. The library was built by means of PCR. This sample was sequenced with an Illumina HiSeq 2500. Unique molecular identifiers were incorporated into TCR beta cDNA libraries to reduce PCR and sequencing biases. Approximately 500,000 cDNA molecules were obtained for every 1 to 10 million input T cells, so each molecule roughly corresponded to one T cell. The patient libraries were prepared and sequenced with the same protocol used for the earlier healthy control dataset. Samples belonging to the same batch were prepared together, multiplexed and sequenced on a shared HiSeq lane. In the source study's methods: MIGEC handled the raw barcoded reads, throwing out single-read molecular identifier groups before consensus assembly and CDR3 extraction. VDJtools was used for post-analysis of the clonotype tables, and diversity was normalized by down-sampling every dataset to the size of the smallest sample. To correct batch-related cross-sample contamination, repertoire overlap clustering matched CDR3 amino acid sequences but not nucleotide sequences. Clones were called with MiXCR by TCRdb after fastp trimmed the public reads at Q25, and only in-frame beta chains were retained. Entries are consolidated by CDR3 protein sequence, retaining the most common genes and DNA. These V and J calls rely on TCRdb rather than the paper's analysis. The sample table holds about 810,000 distinct CDR3 sequences, of which approximately 50% were seen once. The ten largest clonotypes hold over 4% of the sample.

The receptor's source is a girl aged 5-17 years with multiple sclerosis. Specimen: blood. The sequence is built from TRBV7-2 and TRBJ1-6; the D gene cannot be named for sure. The encoded CDR3 is CASSLARGSAVALHF. Here is the DNA: TGTGCCAGCAGCTTAGCCCGAGGATCGGCTGTGGCCCTCCACTTT.